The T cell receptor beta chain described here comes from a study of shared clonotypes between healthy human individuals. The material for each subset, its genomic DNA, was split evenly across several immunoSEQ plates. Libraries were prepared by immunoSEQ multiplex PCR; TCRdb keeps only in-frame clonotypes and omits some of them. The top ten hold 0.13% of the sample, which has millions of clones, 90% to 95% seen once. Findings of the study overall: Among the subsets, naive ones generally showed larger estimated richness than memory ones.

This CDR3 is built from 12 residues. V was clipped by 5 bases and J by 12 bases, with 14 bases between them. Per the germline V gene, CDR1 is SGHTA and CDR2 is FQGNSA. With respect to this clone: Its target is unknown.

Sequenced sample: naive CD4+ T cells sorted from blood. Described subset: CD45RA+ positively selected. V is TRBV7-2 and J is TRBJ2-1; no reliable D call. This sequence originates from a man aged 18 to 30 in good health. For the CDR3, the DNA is TGTGCCAGCAGCGTACCGGGCCCCGGGCAGTTCTTC. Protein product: CASSVPGPGQFF. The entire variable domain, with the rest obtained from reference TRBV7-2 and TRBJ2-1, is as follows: GAGVSQSPSNKVTEKGKDVELRCDPISGHTALYWYRQSLGQGLEFLIYFQGNSAPDKSGLPSDRFSAERTGGSVSTLTIQRTQQEDSAVYLCASSVPGPGQFFGPGTRLTVL.